The 4 T cell receptor beta chains given below trace back to one sample, sequenced in a study of technical replicates of blood from a few donors. Generated by immunoSEQ multiplex PCR, the TCRdb table keeps only in-frame clones and is missing some. The table has 65,000 to 85,000 clones, about 90% seen once; the top ten hold about 0.38%. Sequencing input: T cells isolated from PBMCs. Source of these receptors: a human donor in good health.

V gene TRBV27 combines with J gene TRBJ2-6, with D possibly being TRBD2 (5 bases). CDR3 length equals 15 residues. Germline CDR1 and CDR2: MNHEY and SMNVEV (reference sequence). Between the trimmed V and J ends, which lost 8 bases and 0 bases, there was a span of 11 bases. The CDR3 is CASLGGPSGANVLTF. CDR3 DNA: TGTGCCAGCCTTGGAGGCCCCTCTGGGGCCAACGTCCTGACTTTC. Drawing the rest from reference TRBV27 and TRBJ2-6, the complete variable domain is EAQVTQNPRYLITVTGKKLTVTCSQNMNHEYMSWYRQDPGLGLRQIYYSMNVEVTDKGDVPEGYKVSRKEKRNFPLILESPSPNQTSLYFCASLGGPSGANVLTFGAGSRLTVL.

The genes are TRBV18 and TRBJ2-7; D perhaps matches TRBD1 (6 bases). Trimming left V 3 bases short and J 3 bases short, with 12 bases between. The CDR3 consists of 14 residues. Germline CDR1 is KGHSH and CDR2 is LQKENI. The CDR3 loop reads CASSPGEGGYEQYF. The CDR3, as DNA: TGTGCCAGCTCACCCGGTGAAGGGGGCTACGAGCAGTACTTC.

This chain connects TRBV4-1 to TRBJ2-7, with 7 nucleotides matching TRBD2. The CDR3 consists of 15 residues. The germline V gene has CDR1 MGHRA and CDR2 YSYEKL. Unmatched junction bases numbered 7, after V lost 1 base and J lost 4 bases. For the CDR3, the DNA is TGCGCCAGCAGCCAAGCGCCGGGGACTACATACGAGCAGTACTTC. This encodes CASSQAPGTTYEQYF.

The chain uses TRBV2 and TRBJ2-7; 7 positions match TRBD1. The CDR3 covers 13 residues. Germline assignment: CDR1 SNHLY and CDR2 FYNNEI. Losses at the gene ends were 9 bases for V and 3 bases for J; bases not matched to a gene: 8. The chain's CDR3 is CARAGDRHYEQYF. CDR3 in DNA: TGTGCCAGGGCCGGGGACAGACACTACGAGCAGTACTTC.